The rows below give T cell receptor beta chains drawn from one sample of a study of blood T cell repertoires in COVID-19. Some clones are missing from TCRdb's copy, which holds only in-frame ones; the method was immunoSEQ multiplex PCR. The sample gives fewer than 350,000 clones, nearly 90% of which show up once; 1.7% is in the top ten. What was sequenced was PBMCs or T cells enriched from blood (not recorded which). These receptors were collected from a woman under 30 with acute COVID-19. The CDR3 runs from the conserved cysteine through the conserved F or W. The D gene is left open where the match is weak. Some rows have no size entry. The others give once, few or many, or a class for an expanded clone.

TGTGCCAGTAGTGCTCCAGACAGGGGTGGGACTGAAGCTTTCTTT,CASSAPDRGGTEAFF,TRBJ1-1,TRBD1,TRBV19,NA
TGTGCCAGTAGCCTCAGGGGGGCTATGAATGAAAAACTGTTTTTT,CASSLRGAMNEKLFF,TRBJ1-4,TRBD1,TRBV19,NA
TGTGCCAGCAGCTTACTAGCGGGAGGGCCTGCAGATACGCAGTATTTT,CASSLLAGGPADTQYF,TRBJ2-3,TRBD2,TRBV28,NA
TGTGCCAAAACGAGGACAGGGGAGAGGGTGGATAGCAATCAGCCCCAGCATTTT,CAKTRTGERVDSNQPQHF,TRBJ1-5,TRBD1,TRBV10-3,NA
TGTGCCATCAAAGCGACAGGGACATACGAGCAGTACTTC,CAIKATGTYEQYF,TRBJ2-7,TRBD1,TRBV10-3,NA
TGTGCCAGCAGCTTAGTCCCGGGACTAGCGGGAGCAGAGACCCAGTACTTC,CASSLVPGLAGAETQYF,TRBJ2-5,TRBD2,TRBV7-2,NA
TGTGCCAGCAGTTCGCTCGCAGGGGTGTCCTACGAGCAGTACTTC,CASSSLAGVSYEQYF,TRBJ2-7,NA,TRBV6-2/TRBV6-3,NA
TGTGCCAGCAGCCAGGGGGGGGTGAACACTGAAGCTTTCTTT,CASSQGGVNTEAFF,TRBJ1-1,TRBD1,TRBV7-8,NA
TGCGCCAGCAGTCAATCACTCAAAGGGGACAGGGGTAACTATGGCTACACCTTC,CASSQSLKGDRGNYGYTF,TRBJ1-2,TRBD1,TRBV23-1,NA
TGTGCCAGCAGTAACAGGGCATCCTATGGCTACACCTTC,CASSNRASYGYTF,TRBJ1-2,NA,TRBV6-5,NA
TGCGCCAGCAGCTTGGGGGAGAGGGAAGACCTCCACTTT,CASSLGEREDLHF,TRBJ1-6,NA,TRBV5-1,NA
TGTGCCAGCAGCGTAATTTTGAGCACTGAAGCTTTCTTT,CASSVILSTEAFF,TRBJ1-1,NA,TRBV7-9,NA
TGTGCCAGCAGCTTAATAGGTAGGAGTGAAGCTTTCTTT,CASSLIGRSEAFF,TRBJ1-1,NA,TRBV7-3,NA
TGTGCCAGCATTAAGGACAGGCCACATGGCTACACCTTC,CASIKDRPHGYTF,TRBJ1-2,TRBD1,TRBV6-5,once
TGTGCCAGCAGTTACTTGGCACATTACGAGCAGTACTTC,CASSYLAHYEQYF,TRBJ2-7,NA,TRBV6-5,NA
TGCGCCAGCAGCTTGGCTGGTAGCGGGGTGGGGTACGAGCAGTACTTC,CASSLAGSGVGYEQYF,TRBJ2-7,TRBD2,TRBV5-1,NA
TGTGCCAGCAGCCAGGGGGATACGCAGTATTTT,CASSQGDTQYF,TRBJ2-3,NA,TRBV13,NA
TGTGCCAGCAGCCCCTTAGGGGGTATCTGGTCGGGCTACACCTTC,CASSPLGGIWSGYTF,TRBJ1-2,NA,TRBV4-2,once
TGCGCCAGCAGCTCAAATCAAAATGGTATTGAGGAGCAGTACTTC,CASSSNQNGIEEQYF,TRBJ2-7,NA,TRBV5-1,NA
TGTGCCATCAGTGGAACCTCTAGAGGGGGACAGGGTCACGAGCAGTACTTC,CAISGTSRGGQGHEQYF,TRBJ2-7,TRBD1,TRBV10-3,NA
TGTGCCAGCAGGGTTAGCGGGTGGGATGAGCAGTTCTTC,CASRVSGWDEQFF,TRBJ2-1,TRBD2,TRBV27,NA
TGTGCCAGCAGCTTAGGTCAGGGCAATGAGCAGTTCTTC,CASSLGQGNEQFF,TRBJ2-1,NA,TRBV11-2,NA
TGTGCCACCAGACGGGAGGGCACAGATACGCAGTATTTT,CATRREGTDTQYF,TRBJ2-3,TRBD2,TRBV19,NA
TGTGCCAGCACCTGGGCGGGACTCAAAAACATTCAGTACTTC,CASTWAGLKNIQYF,TRBJ2-4,NA,TRBV5-8,NA
TGTGCCTGGAGCGGCAGGGGGTCCCTTAATGAAAAACTGTTTTTT,CAWSGRGSLNEKLFF,TRBJ1-4,TRBD1,TRBV30,NA
TGCGCCAGCAGCATCCGACAGGAGCCCTACGAGCAGTACTTC,CASSIRQEPYEQYF,TRBJ2-7,NA,TRBV5-1,NA
TGTGCCAGCAGCCAAGACGGGAGGCGGGGGGAGACCCAGTACTTC,CASSQDGRRGETQYF,TRBJ2-5,TRBD2,TRBV3-1/TRBV3-2,NA
TGTGCCAGCAGCTTAGGTGGAGACACAGATACGCAGTATTTT,CASSLGGDTDTQYF,TRBJ2-3,NA,TRBV7-8,NA
TGTGCCAGCTCACCAGCGGGAATGGGTGAGCAGTTCTTC,CASSPAGMGEQFF,TRBJ2-1,NA,TRBV18,NA
TGTGCCAGCAGCTCCGGACACGTTAATGAAAAACTGTTTTTT,CASSSGHVNEKLFF,TRBJ1-4,NA,TRBV7-9,once
TGTGCCAGCAGTCGCCAACCGGGACAGGGTATCTACGAGCAGTACTTC,CASSRQPGQGIYEQYF,TRBJ2-7,TRBD1,TRBV28,NA
TGTGCCAGCAGTGTTTCTTTGGGGGGCTCCTATAATTCACCCCTCCACTTT,CASSVSLGGSYNSPLHF,TRBJ1-6,NA,TRBV25-1,NA
TGTGCCATCAGTGAAGGGTCGGGACTAGTGCGCTACGAGCAGTACTTC,CAISEGSGLVRYEQYF,TRBJ2-7,TRBD2,TRBV10-3,NA
TGCAGCGTTATGAAGAGACAGCTACGCGCCTACGAGCAGTACTTC,CSVMKRQLRAYEQYF,TRBJ2-7,NA,TRBV29-1,NA
TGTGCCAGCAGTTACTCGAACAGGGGCGACTACAATGAGCAGTTCTTC,CASSYSNRGDYNEQFF,TRBJ2-1,TRBD1,TRBV6-2/TRBV6-3,NA
TGTGCCAGCAGCTTAATGTCGAGGGAGCAGTTCTTC,CASSLMSREQFF,TRBJ2-1,NA,TRBV7-9,NA
TGTGCCAGTAGTACTAACCTCAGGGGGAGCGTGTGGGAACTGTTTTTT,CASSTNLRGSVWELFF,TRBJ1-4,TRBD1,TRBV19,NA
TGTGCCAGCAGCCAAGTCCCGGACAGGGGGCACGAGCAGTACTTC,CASSQVPDRGHEQYF,TRBJ2-7,TRBD1,TRBV3-1/TRBV3-2,NA
TGTGCCGTAAAACGGGACAGCGAGGAAGAGCAGTACTTC,CAVKRDSEEEQYF,TRBJ2-7,TRBD1,TRBV12-3/TRBV12-4,NA
TGTGCCAGCAGCTCCCTCCAGGGGGCATCTAGCACAGATACGCAGTATTTT,CASSSLQGASSTDTQYF,TRBJ2-3,TRBD1,TRBV11-2,NA
TGTGCCAGCAGCCAAGCACCACTAGCGGGAGTAAGTGAGCAGTACTTC,CASSQAPLAGVSEQYF,TRBJ2-7,TRBD2,TRBV5-4,NA
TGTGCCAGTAGTATCCTCCCGACAGGGAACGGTTACGAGCAGTACTTC,CASSILPTGNGYEQYF,TRBJ2-7,TRBD1,TRBV19,NA
TGTGCCAGCAGCCCCTCCTCCCATACGCAGTATTTT,CASSPSSHTQYF,TRBJ2-3,NA,TRBV7-9,NA
TGTGCCAGAGAACAGGGGCTCATCTCACCCCTCCACTTT,CAREQGLISPLHF,TRBJ1-6,TRBD1,TRBV7-3,NA
TGTGCCAGCAGCTCAGACAGGCTACTCAATGAGCAGTTCTTC,CASSSDRLLNEQFF,TRBJ2-1,NA,TRBV11-1,NA
TGTGCCAGCAGTGACTCGAGGTCTAGCGGGAACTACAATGAGCAGTTCTTC,CASSDSRSSGNYNEQFF,TRBJ2-1,TRBD2,TRBV6-4,NA
TGTGCCAGCAGCTTAACGCGTCAGCCCCAGCATTTT,CASSLTRQPQHF,TRBJ1-5,NA,TRBV7-2,NA
TGTGCCAGCAGCAGACCCGGACAATCGAACACCGGGGAGCTGTTTTTT,CASSRPGQSNTGELFF,TRBJ2-2,NA,TRBV6-2/TRBV6-3,NA
TGTGCCTGGAGCCACGGGGGGCTGAACACTGAAGCTTTCTTT,CAWSHGGLNTEAFF,TRBJ1-1,NA,TRBV30,NA
TGCGCCAGCAGCCAAGTTCACTCCTCTGGGGCCAACGTCCTGACTTTC,CASSQVHSSGANVLTF,TRBJ2-6,NA,TRBV4-3,NA
TGTGCCAGCAGCCAAGATAATGGGAGGTTGAACACTGAAGCTTTCTTT,CASSQDNGRLNTEAFF,TRBJ1-1,NA,TRBV14,NA
TGTGCCACCACCCAGACTAGCGGGAGAGAGACCCAGTACTTC,CATTQTSGRETQYF,TRBJ2-5,TRBD2,TRBV15,NA
TGTGCCAGCCTACGGGGGGGGAGGACTGAAGCTTTCTTT,CASLRGGRTEAFF,TRBJ1-1,NA,TRBV2,NA
TGTGCCAGCCAGTCCAGTGGGCTGGCGAACACTGAAGCTTTCTTT,CASQSSGLANTEAFF,TRBJ1-1,NA,TRBV2,NA
TGTGCCAGCAGCCAAGTAGAGGGGGATCCATCTAACTATGGCTACACCTTC,CASSQVEGDPSNYGYTF,TRBJ1-2,NA,TRBV4-2,NA
TGTGCCAGTAGTATAGATAGGGCAGGGCCTCCCACTGAAGCTTTCTTT,CASSIDRAGPPTEAFF,TRBJ1-1,NA,TRBV19,NA
TGCGCCAGCAGGAATACCGACAGGGAGCCCAATGAGCAGTTCTTC,CASRNTDREPNEQFF,TRBJ2-1,TRBD1,TRBV10-1,NA
TGTGCCAGCAGTTTTTTAGGAGACGAGCAGTACTTC,CASSFLGDEQYF,TRBJ2-7,NA,TRBV12-3/TRBV12-4,NA
TGCGCCAGCAGCTTAGTAGCGGGACCTTACAATGAGCAGTTCTTC,CASSLVAGPYNEQFF,TRBJ2-1,TRBD2,TRBV5-1,NA